Sequencing of this T cell receptor (beta chain) was carried out in a study of T cell responses to AZD1222 COVID-19 vaccine. Overall study findings and caveats: Seropositive at baseline were only a handful of AZD1222 recipients.

CDR1 and CDR2 from the germline V gene are MGHRA and YSYEKL. Trimming took off 4 bases at V and 0 bases at J, with 19 bases between the two ends. CDR3 length: 17 residues. This clone appeared once. Its antigen remains unknown. Here immunoSEQ multiplex PCR was the method, and the copy in TCRdb shows in-frame clones only, minus some. The sample gives roughly 160,000 clones, about 92% of which show up once; approximately 0.88% is in the top ten. This TCR came from an adult in good health. This sample comprised peripheral blood, obtained on day 0 of AZD1222 vaccination. The rearrangement joins TRBV4-1 to TRBJ2-7, with D tentatively TRBD1 or TRBD2 (5 bases each). This CDR3 is CASSREPGPSSSYEQYF. In DNA, the CDR3 is TGCGCCAGCAGCCGAGAACCGGGACCGTCAAGCTCCTACGAGCAGTACTTC.